This T cell receptor (beta chain) was obtained from a study of blood T cells in healthy people across ages. General observations from the study: Roughly linearly, TCR beta diversity per million T cells fell as age increased. Unsorted PBMCs blocked a conclusive comparison of naive and antigen-experienced cells. Greater diversity and more naive CD4+ cells were seen in long-lived donors than in aged donors.

Germline lookup yields CDR1 SGHTA and CDR2 FQGNSA. This CDR3 has 13 amino acids. Trimming took off 0 bases at V and 7 bases at J, with 10 bases between the two ends. Through a sample-barcoded 5' primer and a J-beta primer mix, a second PCR was run for about 6 to 11 cycles. All samples gave at least 2.5 million CDR3-containing paired-end reads. TCRdb reprocessed the 5' RACE reads via MiXCR and lists one record per CDR3 protein. This table holds around 620,000 distinct CDR3 sequences, 25% to 30% found once. Points on this clonotype: What it binds is unknown.

The V and J genes are TRBV7-2 and TRBJ2-7; D may be TRBD2 (7 bases). The sequenced material came from blood. This sequence originates from a woman in her 70s in good health. The CDR3 sequence: CASSLAGGREQYF. The CDR3 nucleotides are TGTGCCAGCAGCTTAGCGGGGGGGCGTGAGCAGTACTTC.